What follows are 28 T cell receptor delta chains derived from one specimen sequenced in a study of delta chain sequences of gamma delta T cells. TCRdb re-called clones from the 5' RACE reads using CATT. Of just over 650 delta-chain clones listed, around 34% were seen once; the top ten hold roughly 45%. Specimen: either unsorted cells or a sorted T cell fraction (not recorded which). The receptors stem from a human donor in good health.

This clone came up a few times. The amino acid sequence in TCRdb belongs to a much larger clone and departs from this DNA's translation at residue 10, likely a sequencing read error; the sequence shown is translated from the DNA. For the J gene the call is TRDJ3; the V gene lacks a call; the table's TRDD3 call for D was not verified on the DNA. CDR3 length equals 21 residues. The CDR3 loop is CAIVSWGTVMMCSWDTRQMFF. The CDR3 coding sequence is TGTGCAATTGTCTCTTGGGGGACTGTCATGATGTGCTCCTGGGACACCCGACAGATGTTTTTC.

This clone came up a few times. No V gene call is available, although the J gene is TRDJ4; the table's D gene call, TRDD3, was not cross checked with the DNA. This CDR3 has 19 amino acids. For the CDR3, the DNA is TGCTCTGGCATGTGGTCTTGGGGGAGGTATGTCAGCTGTGCCAGACCCCTGATCTTT. Its translation is CSGMWSWGRYVSCARPLIF.

This clone is large (0.1 to 1%) in the sample. The chain couples TRDV2 to TRDJ1; tentative D call: TRDD3 (5 bases). CDR3 size: 17 residues. Germline loops: CDR1 GEAIGNYY, CDR2 EKD. V was clipped by 1 base and J by 1 base, with 18 bases between them. The CDR3 DNA follows: TGTGCCTGTGACACGGTTGGGGCGGGTCTGAGCACCGATAAACTCATCTTT. Its protein is CACDTVGAGLSTDKLIF.

This clone was picked up a small number of times. This DNA translates differently at residue 12 from the TCRdb protein, which is that of a much larger clone; a read error is likely, and the protein shown is the DNA's own translation. J is TRDJ1 and V is TRDV1; D perhaps matches TRDD3 (6 bases). V lost 4 bases and J lost 0, with 24 bases in between. CDR3 size: 19 residues. Per germline, CDR1 TSWWSYY and CDR2 QGS. In nucleotides, the CDR3 is TGTGCTCTTGGGGCCCTCGGACACGGGGGGAAGCACTACACCGATAAACTCATCTTT. It encodes CALGALGHGGKHYTDKLIF.

Note on this clone: TCRdb shows a much larger clone's protein in place of this DNA's translation, and the two differ at residue 15, likely through a read error; the protein shown is translated from the DNA. The J gene was identified as TRDJ3, and no V gene was called; the table calls TRDD3, which could not be checked here. This CDR3 has 21 amino acids. The CDR3 reads CAIVSWGTVIMCSWYTRQMFF. DNA of the CDR3: TGTGCAATTGTCTCTTGGGGGACTGTCATAATGTGCTCCTGGTACACCCGACAGATGTTTTTC.

This clone is termed medium-sized. V and J are TRDV2 and TRDJ1, with 9 bases lining up with TRDD3. V gave up 1 base and J gave up 0 bases; unmatched junction bases: 5. Germline V gene sequence: CDR1 GEAIGNYY, CDR2 EKD. The CDR3 runs 16 residues. The CDR3: CACDTLGDKYTDKLIF. The CDR3 DNA reads as TGTGCCTGTGACACACTGGGGGACAAGTACACCGATAAACTCATCTTT.

This clone is deemed medium-sized (0.01 to 0.1%). The genes are TRDV2 and TRDJ1; TRDD3 aligns across 7 bases. Losses at the gene ends were 0 bases for V and 2 bases for J; bases not matched to a gene: 14. The CDR3 is made up of 18 amino acids. Germline CDR1 and CDR2: GEAIGNYY and EKD. The CDR3 DNA reads as TGTGCCTGTGACACCGTACTAACTGGGGATGCGTCGACCGATAAACTCATCTTT. It yields the protein CACDTVLTGDASTDKLIF.

This clone has only a few counts. The rearrangement uses TRDV2 and TRDJ1; 8 bases are shared with TRDD3. V shed 0 bases, J shed 0 bases, and the junction held 14 bases outside the gene matches. The CDR3 runs 19 residues. In germline, CDR1 is GEAIGNYY, CDR2 EKD. In nucleotides, the CDR3 is TGTGCCTGTGACACCGTAGGGTTTACTGGGGGTAATAACACCGATAAACTCATCTTT. Its protein product is CACDTVGFTGGNNTDKLIF.

This clone is labeled as medium-sized. A far bigger clonotype differs at one base, so this is likely a read error. The chain joins TRDV2 to TRDJ1; the D gene is possibly TRDD3 (6 bases). The CDR3 runs to 18 residues. The germline CDR1 and CDR2 sequences are GEAIGNYY and EKD. V dropped 1 base and J dropped 0 bases, with 20 bases sitting between them. In nucleotides, the CDR3 is TGTGCCTGTGACACGCTGGGGTATATTGGGGCGGACACCGATAAACTCATCTTT. As protein: CACDTLGYIGADTDKLIF.

Comments on this clone: A much larger clonotype is one base distant, so this may be a read error. The rearrangement links TRDV2 to TRDJ1, with 8 bases fitting TRDD3. The CDR3 runs 17 residues. From germline, CDR1 is GEAIGNYY and CDR2 EKD. The DNA of the CDR3 is TGTGCCGGTGACACCCTGGACTGGGGGGACCACACCGATAAACTCATCTTT. Its protein product is CAGDTLDWGDHTDKLIF.

Points on this clone: The TCRdb protein comes from a much larger clone and disagrees with this DNA's translation at residue 6, likely due to a read error; the protein given here is derived from the DNA. The V call is TRDV2, the J call TRDJ1, with 10 bases fitting TRDD3. The junction had 9 bases not matched to a gene; V was cut back by 6 bases and J by 0 bases. Germline loops: CDR1 GEAIGNYY, CDR2 EKD. The CDR3 spans 16 residues. The CDR3 DNA is TGTGCCTGTCGGCCAGTACTGGGGGATTACACCGATAAACTCATCTTT. It specifies CACRPVLGDYTDKLIF.

By frequency in the sample, this clone is large. The chain couples TRDV1 to TRDJ1, with D maybe TRDD3 (5 bases). The V gene's germline CDR1 is TSWWSYY and CDR2 QGS. V was shortened by 5 bases and J by 0 bases, with 16 bases between the two germline ends. This CDR3 is built from 16 residues. CDR3 nucleotides: TGTGCTCTTGGGAGGGCGGACTCACTGGACACCGATAAACTCATCTTT. This codes for CALGRADSLDTDKLIF.

V and J are TRDV2 and TRDJ1; D possibly corresponds to TRDD3 (6 bases). There are 18 residues in the CDR3. Germline lookup yields CDR1 GEAIGNYY and CDR2 EKD. V lost 0 bases to trimming and J lost 3 bases, with 22 bases between them. The CDR3 bases are TGTGCCTGTGACACCGCAGAGAGGGGGAATACGCGCGCCGATAAACTCATCTTT. Its protein is CACDTAERGNTRADKLIF.

This clone was detected a few times. The chain has TRDV2 and TRDJ1; 13 nucleotides match TRDD3. This CDR3 region has 17 residues. CDR1 is GEAIGNYY, CDR2 EKD, per germline. The V gene end was trimmed by 0 bases and the J gene end by 0 bases; junction bases not matched to a gene: 3. In DNA form, the CDR3 reads TGTGCCTGTGACACCCTTACTGGGGGATACGACACCGATAAACTCATCTTT. Translating gives CACDTLTGGYDTDKLIF.

This clone is classed as large. Other nucleotide sequences in the sample specify the same CDR3. V is TRDV1 and J is TRDJ1, with 7 bases aligning to TRDD3. After removal of 2 bases from V and 5 bases from J, the junction contained 14 bases not matched to a gene. Germline CDR1 TSWWSYY, CDR2 QGS. The CDR3 is made up of 17 amino acids. Here the CDR3 DNA reads TGTGCTCTTGGGGAAACCCGACTGGGGCCCCCTTCTGATAAACTCATCTTT. Amino acids: CALGETRLGPPSDKLIF.

With respect to this clone: This likely stems from a read error, as it lies one base from a far larger clone. The rearrangement links TRDV2 to TRDJ1; 9 bases are shared with TRDD3. The germline V gene has CDR1 GEAIGNYY and CDR2 EKD. Trimming removed 4 bases from V and 3 bases from J; junction bases left unmatched: 23. This CDR3 is 20 amino acids long. This chain's CDR3 is CACDRLSTRKGGYLADKLIF. CDR3 nucleotides: TGTGCCTGTGATAGACTGTCAACCCGAAAAGGGGGATACCTGGCCGATAAACTCATCTTT.

This rearrangement joins TRDV2 to TRDJ3; 11 bases map to TRDD3. The CDR3 length is 18 residues. V trimming: 3 bases; J trimming: 0 bases; junction bases outside the gene matches: 3. Germline assignment: CDR1 GEAIGNYY and CDR2 EKD. The CDR3 region has the DNA TGTGCCTGTGACGAGCTGGGGGATACCTCCTGGGACACCCGACAGATGTTTTTC. It encodes CACDELGDTSWDTRQMFF.

On this clone itself: The TCRdb record carries a much larger clone's protein, which differs from this DNA's translation at residue 5; a read error is the likely cause, and the protein listed here is the DNA translation. The rearrangement links TRDV1 to TRDJ1; 10 bases are shared with TRDD3. The CDR3 totals 25 residues. From germline, CDR1 is TSWWSYY and CDR2 QGS. J was trimmed by 5 bases and V by 3 bases; bases with no gene match: 36. In nucleotides, the CDR3 is TGTGCTCTTGGGGACAACGCCCAATTCCTACTCCCACGGTATCGAGGGGGATACGGAGAGGATAAACTCATCTTT. Translated, it gives CALGDNAQFLLPRYRGGYGEDKLIF.

A word on this clone: Since a far larger clone is one base different, this is likely a read error. The chain employs TRDV1 and TRDJ1; tentative D call: TRDD3 (6 bases). CDR1 TSWWSYY and CDR2 QGS come from the germline V gene. With 0 bases removed from V and 0 bases from J, the gap between germline ends came to 14 bases. CDR3 length equals 17 residues. In DNA, the CDR3 is TGTGCTCTTGGGGAACTGGGCTGGGGTCGGTACACCGATAAACTCATCTTT. This translates into CALGELGWGRYTDKLIF.

This clone was recorded a few times. A much larger clone lies one base from this, so it may be a read error. Other nucleotide sequences in the sample specify the same CDR3. The J gene is TRDJ3, the V gene TRDV2; 11 nucleotides agree with TRDD3. Germline V gene data show CDR1 as GEAIGNYY and CDR2 as EKD. The CDR3 length is 20 residues. The chain's CDR3 is CACDTVFLGDTSWDTRQMFF. CDR3 in DNA: TGTGCCTGTGACACCGTTTTTCTGGGGGATACCTCCTGGGACACCCGACAGATGTTTTTT.

As DNA, the CDR3 is TGTGCCTGTGACACCGTTGGGGGATACAGCTCCTGGGACACCCGACAGATGTTTTTC. It specifies CACDTVGGYSSWDTRQMFF. This chain joins TRDV2 and TRDJ3; TRDD3 matches 10 bases. Germline CDR1 GEAIGNYY, CDR2 EKD. This CDR3 region has 19 residues. V dropped 0 bases and J dropped 0; count of bases not matched to a gene: 4.

This clone was seen only a few times. Only one base separates this from a far larger clonotype, so it likely reflects a read error. This chain joins TRDV2 and TRDJ1; D may be TRDD3 (6 bases). V lost 2 bases, J lost 4 bases, and 16 bases lay in between. The length of the CDR3 is 15 residues. The germline gives CDR1 GEAIGNYY, CDR2 EKD. The DNA for the CDR3 is TGTGCCTGTGACATGGTGGGGGGGAGACACGATAAACTCATCTTT. Amino acids: CACDMVGGRHDKLIF.

This clone is classed as large. V is TRDV2 and J is TRDJ1, with 7 bases aligning to TRDD3. This CDR3 contains 14 residues. V was clipped by 2 bases and J by 5 bases; unmatched bases: 7. The germline V gene has CDR1 GEAIGNYY and CDR2 EKD. The CDR3 DNA is TGTGCCTGTGACATTTTGGGGGACTATGATAAACTCATCTTT. Its protein product is CACDILGDYDKLIF.

This clone is judged medium-sized. The chain recombines TRDV2 with TRDJ1, with 7 nucleotides matching TRDD3. With V trimmed by 3 bases and J by 0 bases, 18 bases remained unmatched. Germline lookup yields CDR1 GEAIGNYY and CDR2 EKD. This CDR3 is built from 19 residues. The chain's CDR3 is CACDDVNYGGIKYTDKLIF. The CDR3 region has the DNA TGTGCCTGTGACGACGTGAACTACGGGGGGATTAAGTACACCGATAAACTCATCTTT.

A remark on this clone: The mismatch at residue 11 between this DNA's translation and the TCRdb protein of a much larger clone likely reflects a read error; the protein shown is translated from the DNA. The assigned J gene is TRDJ3, but the V gene is uncalled; whether TRDD3, the table's D call, matches the DNA was not checked. The CDR3 totals 21 residues. The CDR3 DNA sequence: TGTGCAATTGTCTCTTGGGGGACTGTCATAATATGCTCCTGGGACACCCGACAGATGTTTTTC. Protein: CAIVSWGTVIICSWDTRQMFF.

The chain combines TRDV2 with TRDJ1, with TRDD3 identical over 12 bases. From germline, CDR1 is GEAIGNYY and CDR2 EKD. V was pared by 1 base and J by 0 bases, with 26 bases of the junction left unmatched. The CDR3 is 24 residues long. CDR3 sequence reads: CACDTIGRPYYLTGGYPDTDKLIF. For the CDR3, the DNA is TGTGCCTGTGACACTATTGGTCGGCCTTATTACCTGACTGGGGGATACCCCGACACCGATAAACTCATCTTT.

For this clone: A far more abundant clone sits one base away, making this likely a read error. The same CDR3 is also encoded by other DNA sequences in this sample. The rearrangement uses TRDV1 and TRDJ1; tentative D call: TRDD3 (5 bases). This CDR3 contains 17 residues. The germline gives CDR1 TSWWSYY, CDR2 QGS. The CDR3 here is CALGERGGEPRRDKLIF. In nucleotides, the CDR3 is TGCGCTCTTGGGGAACGAGGAGGGGAACCCCGACGTGATAAACTCATCTTT.

Although no V gene was called, TRDJ2 is the J gene; no DNA check was done on the table's D call, TRDD3. This CDR3 comprises 33 residues. The CDR3 reads CATLLGETDREQIGSKVFRNDACGSALTAQLFF. In nucleotides, the CDR3 is TGCGCTACTCTCTTGGGGGAGACTGACAGGGAGCAAATAGGTAGCAAGGTTTTTCGTAATGATGCCTGTGGTAGTGCTTTGACAGCACAACTCTTCTTT.